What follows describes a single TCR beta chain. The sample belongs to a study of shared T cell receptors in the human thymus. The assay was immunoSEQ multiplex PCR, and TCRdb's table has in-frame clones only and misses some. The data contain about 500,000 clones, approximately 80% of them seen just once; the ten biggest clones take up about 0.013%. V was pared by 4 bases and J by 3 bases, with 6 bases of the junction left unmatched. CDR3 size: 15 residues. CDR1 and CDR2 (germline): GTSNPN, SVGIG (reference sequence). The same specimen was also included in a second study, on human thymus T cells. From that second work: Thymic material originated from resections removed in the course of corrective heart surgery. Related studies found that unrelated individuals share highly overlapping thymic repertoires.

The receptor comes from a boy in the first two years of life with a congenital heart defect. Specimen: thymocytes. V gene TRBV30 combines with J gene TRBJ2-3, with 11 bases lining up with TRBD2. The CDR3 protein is CAWNPLAGETDTQYF. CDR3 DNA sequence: TGTGCCTGGAATCCACTAGCGGGAGAGACAGATACGCAGTATTTT.